This T cell receptor (beta chain) stems from a study of CD8+ T cells in alopecia areata. In each case, RNA was isolated and then reverse transcribed into cDNA as the sequencing template. This table comes from immunoSEQ multiplex PCR, and its TCRdb copy is limited to in-frame clones, with some not included. The profile shows around 250,000 clones, under 80% of them singletons. This clone has just one count. Alopecia areata patients provided lesional scalp punch biopsies and peripheral blood. Deletions cut 8 bases from V and 6 bases from J, with 16 bases between. CDR1 and CDR2 (germline): SEHNR, FQNEAQ (reference sequence). The CDR3 extends over 13 amino acids.

This chain uses TRBV7-9 with TRBJ1-1, with no clear D. This clonotype was obtained from a human donor with alopecia areata. The sample in question was CD4+ T cells sorted from blood, obtained at week 0. The CDR3 DNA reads as TGTGCCAGCGTCGTAGGGCTATGGTCTGAAGCTTTCTTT. It codes for CASVVGLWSEAFF.